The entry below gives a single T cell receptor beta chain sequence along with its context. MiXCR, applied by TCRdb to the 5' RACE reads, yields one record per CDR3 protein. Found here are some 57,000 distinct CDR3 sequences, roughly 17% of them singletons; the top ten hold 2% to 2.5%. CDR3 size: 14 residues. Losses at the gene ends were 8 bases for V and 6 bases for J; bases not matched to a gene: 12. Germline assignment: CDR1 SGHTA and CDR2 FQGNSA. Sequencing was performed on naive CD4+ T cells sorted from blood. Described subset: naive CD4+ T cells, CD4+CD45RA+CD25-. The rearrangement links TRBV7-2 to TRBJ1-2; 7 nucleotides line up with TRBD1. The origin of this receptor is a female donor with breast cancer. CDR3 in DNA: TGTGCCAGCGGCTCGCAACAGGGGACCCATGGCTACACCTTC. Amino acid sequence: CASGSQQGTHGYTF.